This T cell receptor beta chain was captured by sequencing in a study of blood T cell repertoires in COVID-19. Looking at the study overall: Whether acute or convalescent, the COVID-19 samples came from the United States, Italy and Spain. T cells, B-cell-depleted T cells, or PBMCs provided the cDNA or gDNA that served as material.

In germline, CDR1 is MNHEY, CDR2 SMNVEV (reference sequence). The CDR3 totals 12 residues. The germline V and J ends were trimmed by 3 bases and 9 bases, with 9 bases remaining between them. This clone was detected only once. Per the original data handling: Amplification with reference gene primers provided the estimates of nucleated cell counts. Assay used: immunoSEQ multiplex PCR; TCRdb lists only in-frame clones, some missing. V, J and clone size derive from that table, while D and trimming were established from the DNA sequence. Of about 43,000 clones listed, roughly 80% are singletons. Sequenced input: peripheral blood. This clonotype was obtained from a woman aged 60-75 years with acute or convalescent COVID-19. The chain carries TRBV27 and TRBJ1-5; no firm D call. The DNA for the CDR3 is TGTGCCAGCAGTTTCGTGGGCTGGCCCCAGCATTTT. It is translated as CASSFVGWPQHF.